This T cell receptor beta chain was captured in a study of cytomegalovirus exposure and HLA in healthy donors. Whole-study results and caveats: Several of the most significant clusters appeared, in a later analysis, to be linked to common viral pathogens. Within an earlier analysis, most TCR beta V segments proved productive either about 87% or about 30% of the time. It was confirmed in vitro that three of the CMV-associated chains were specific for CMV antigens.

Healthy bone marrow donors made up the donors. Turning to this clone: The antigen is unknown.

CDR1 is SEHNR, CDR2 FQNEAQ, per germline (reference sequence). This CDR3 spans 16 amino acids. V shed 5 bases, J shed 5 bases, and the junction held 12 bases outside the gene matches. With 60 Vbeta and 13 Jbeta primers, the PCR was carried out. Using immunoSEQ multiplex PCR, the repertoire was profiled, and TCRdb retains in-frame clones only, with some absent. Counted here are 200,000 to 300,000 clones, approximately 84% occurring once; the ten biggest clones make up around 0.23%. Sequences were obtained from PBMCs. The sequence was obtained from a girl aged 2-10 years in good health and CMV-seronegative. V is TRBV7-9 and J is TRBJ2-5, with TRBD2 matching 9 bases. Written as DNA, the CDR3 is TGTGCCAGCAGCCCAGGACGACTAGCGGAGGGGGAGACCCAGTACTTC. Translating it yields CASSPGRLAEGETQYF.